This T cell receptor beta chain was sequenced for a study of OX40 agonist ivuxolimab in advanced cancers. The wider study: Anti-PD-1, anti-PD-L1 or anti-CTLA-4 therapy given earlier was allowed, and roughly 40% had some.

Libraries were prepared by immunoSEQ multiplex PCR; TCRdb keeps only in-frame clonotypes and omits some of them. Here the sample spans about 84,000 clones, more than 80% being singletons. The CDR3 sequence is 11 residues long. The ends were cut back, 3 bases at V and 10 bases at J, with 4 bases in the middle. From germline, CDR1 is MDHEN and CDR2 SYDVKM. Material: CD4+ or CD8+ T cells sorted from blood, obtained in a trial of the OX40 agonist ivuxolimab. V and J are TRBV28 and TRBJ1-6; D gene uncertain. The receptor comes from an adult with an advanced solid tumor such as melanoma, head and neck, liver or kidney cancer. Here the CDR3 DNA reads TGTGCCAGCAGTTTCGGGTCACCCCTCCACTTT. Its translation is CASSFGSPLHF.